What follows are 18 T cell receptor beta chains derived from one specimen sequenced in a study of CD8 T cells in ankylosing spondylitis. MiXCR, run by TCRdb on the 5' RACE reads, gives a single entry per CDR3 protein. The sample has some 330,000 distinct CDR3 sequences, approximately 8.2% seen once. Study results and caveats: A TCR beta motif made of fewer than 10 highly homologous variants seemed typical of ankylosing spondylitis blood.

No antigen is known for these receptors. The sequencing sample was made of blood, either unsorted or a sorted T cell fraction (not recorded which). The receptors come from a male donor with ankylosing spondylitis.

In this sample, this clonotype turned up a few times. The chain joins TRBV5-1 to TRBJ1-3; D gene uncertain. Germline CDR1 SGHRS, CDR2 YFSETQ. The CDR3 loop spans 16 amino acids. Trimming shortened V by 4 bases and J by 4 bases, and 18 bases separated the two germline ends. CDR3 sequence (DNA): TGCGCCAGCAGCCTCCTTGGAGTGGTAGACGGAAACACCATATATTTT. Protein sequence: CASSLLGVVDGNTIYF. Full variable domain (rest looked up from reference TRBV5-1 and TRBJ1-3): KAGVTQTPRYLIKTRGQQVTLSCSPISGHRSVSWYQQTPGQGLQFLFEYFSETQRNKGNFPGRFSGRQFSNSRSEMNVSTLELGDSALYLCASSLLGVVDGNTIYFGEGSWLTVV.

The chain recombines TRBV5-1 with TRBJ2-1, with 7 bases fitting TRBD1. V shed 2 bases and J 0 bases; nucleotides not matched to a gene: 5. This CDR3 contains 16 residues. CDR1 and CDR2 (germline): SGHRS, YFSETQ. CDR3 DNA: TGCGCCAGCAGCTTTCGGACAGGCCGCTCCTACAATGAGCAGTTCTTC. Amino acid sequence: CASSFRTGRSYNEQFF.

This sequence joins TRBV7-8 and TRBJ2-1; the D gene is possibly TRBD2 (6 bases). The CDR3 has 15 residues. V was shortened by 3 bases and J by 8 bases, with 17 bases between the two germline ends. Looked up from germline, CDR1 is SGHVS and CDR2 is FQNEAQ. The CDR3 loop reads CASSLTTGTWDEQFF. In DNA form, the CDR3 reads TGTGCCAGCAGCTTGACTACCGGGACTTGGGATGAGCAGTTCTTC. Based on the CDR3 plus reference TRBV7-8 and TRBJ2-1, the full variable domain is GAGVSQSPRYKVAKRGQDVALRCDPISGHVSLFWYQQALGQGPEFLTYFQNEAQLDKSGLPSDRFFAERPEGSVSTLKIQRTQQEDSAVYLCASSLTTGTWDEQFFGPGTRLTVL.

This clonotype was counted a few times. This chain links TRBV12-3 or TRBV12-4 with TRBJ1-3; D remains ambiguous. The CDR3 has 12 residues. Trimming cost V 10 bases and J 2 bases, with 9 bases left between them. CDR3: CATSGPGNTIYF. CDR3 nucleotide sequence: TGTGCCACCAGCGGGCCTGGAAACACCATATATTTT.

This clonotype occurred many times. The chain recombines TRBV9 with TRBJ2-1, with 8 bases that match TRBD1. CDR1 is SGDLS and CDR2 is YYNGEE in the germline V gene. The CDR3 extends over 15 amino acids. Trimming took 2 bases from V and 8 from J; bases not matched to a gene: 9. This CDR3 reads CASSVIGQGLYEQFF. The CDR3 coding sequence is TGTGCCAGCAGCGTTATCGGACAGGGCTTGTATGAGCAGTTCTTC.

This chain connects TRBV18 to TRBJ2-1; tentative D call: TRBD1 (5 bases). The V and J ends lost 5 bases and 4 bases respectively, with 15 bases between them. This CDR3 contains 15 residues. Germline CDR1 and CDR2: KGHSH and LQKENI. The CDR3 region has the DNA TGTGCCAGCTCAGAGGTCTGGGGCGCGTACAATGAGCAGTTCTTC. Translation gives CASSEVWGAYNEQFF.

This clonotype was seen ten or more times. The CDR3 nucleotides are TGTGCCAGCAGCCCACGGGACAATTTAAACTATGGCTACACCTTC. Its translation: CASSPRDNLNYGYTF. This sequence joins TRBV9 and TRBJ1-2, with a possible D match to TRBD1 (6 bases). Trimming took 4 bases from V and 2 from J, leaving 15 bases between them. The CDR3 runs 15 residues. The germline gives CDR1 SGDLS, CDR2 YYNGEE.

In its sample, this clonotype was seen a few times. The chain carries TRBV9 and TRBJ1-2; 11 bases agree with TRBD1. Trimming removed 0 bases from V and 8 bases from J; junction bases left unmatched: 0. Germline assignment: CDR1 SGDLS and CDR2 YYNGEE. This CDR3 is 13 amino acids long. The CDR3 sequence: CASSVGTGGGYTF. The CDR3 nucleotides read TGTGCCAGCAGCGTAGGGACAGGGGGCGGCTACACCTTC.

At least ten counts were recorded for this clonotype. The gene calls are TRBV5-1 and TRBJ2-7; D is perhaps TRBD1 (5 bases). This CDR3 has 13 residues. The ends were cut back, 3 bases at V and 4 bases at J, with 11 bases in the middle. Germline assignment: CDR1 SGHRS and CDR2 YFSETQ. As DNA, the CDR3 is TGCGCCAGCAGCTCTGGGGCAGCTTACGAGCAGTACTTC. Protein: CASSSGAAYEQYF.

This clonotype was seen repeatedly, ten times or more. The genes are TRBV5-1 and TRBJ2-5, with 9 nucleotides matching TRBD1. J gave up 4 bases and V 0 bases, and 4 bases lay outside the gene matches. The CDR3 loop spans 15 amino acids. The germline CDR1 and CDR2 sequences are SGHRS and YFSETQ. The DNA of the CDR3 is TGCGCCAGCAGCTTGGAGGGACAGGGCGGAGAGACCCAGTACTTC. Residues: CASSLEGQGGETQYF.

This clonotype was counted a few times. The chain combines TRBV9 with TRBJ2-3; tentative D call: TRBD2 (5 bases). This CDR3 is built from 14 residues. CDR1 is SGDLS and CDR2 is YYNGEE in the germline V gene. Trimming cost V 9 bases and J 2 bases, with 16 bases left between them. CDR3 bases: TGTGCCAACCAAAGGCGGGCCCACACAGATACGCAGTATTTT. Residues: CANQRRAHTDTQYF. The full variable domain, with the rest looked up from reference TRBV9 and TRBJ2-3, is DSGVTQTPKHLITATGQRVTLRCSPRSGDLSVYWYQQSLDQGLQFLIQYYNGEERAKGNILERFSAQQFPDLHSELNLSSLELGDSALYFCANQRRAHTDTQYFGPGTRLTVL.

This clonotype was found a few times. This chain uses TRBV5-1 with TRBJ1-2; maybe TRBD1 (5 bases). Trimming took 6 bases from V and 8 from J, leaving 17 bases between them. This CDR3 region has 13 residues. In germline, CDR1 is SGHRS, CDR2 YFSETQ. The CDR3 is CASTNQGFDGYTF. CDR3 sequence (DNA): TGCGCCAGCACCAATCAGGGTTTCGACGGCTACACCTTC.

This clonotype was recorded at least ten times. The J gene is TRBJ2-5, the V gene TRBV6-2 or TRBV6-3; perhaps TRBD2 as D (6 bases). V gave up 0 bases and J gave up 5 bases, with 16 bases separating them. The CDR3 length is 16 residues. Germline values: CDR1 MNHEY, CDR2 SVGEGT. The CDR3 sequence is CASSYSTSISKETQYF. For the CDR3, the DNA is TGTGCCAGCAGTTACTCGACTAGTATAAGCAAGGAGACCCAGTACTTC.

In its sample, this clonotype was seen a few times. The chain recombines TRBV28 with TRBJ2-3; D not certain. This CDR3 is 14 amino acids long. V was shortened by 3 bases and J by 8 bases, with 15 bases between the two germline ends. The germline V gene encodes CDR1 MDHEN and CDR2 SYDVKM. The CDR3 bases are TGTGCCAGCAGTTTGCGCGTCGACCCGGGTACGCAGTATTTT. This gives the protein CASSLRVDPGTQYF.

This clonotype was seen a few times. The chain combines TRBV7-2 with TRBJ2-2; 12 bases are a match to TRBD2. CDR3 size: 17 residues. V gave up 5 bases and J gave up 6 bases; unmatched junction bases: 10. The germline gives CDR1 SGHTA, CDR2 FQGNSA. The DNA for the CDR3 is TGTGCCAGCAGCCCCGGCCCCGGGACTAGCGGGCCCGGGGAGCTGTTTTTT. It translates to CASSPGPGTSGPGELFF.

This clonotype showed up just a few times. The chain employs TRBV19 and TRBJ2-5, with D uncertain. The CDR3 extends over 13 amino acids. Trimming removed 0 bases at V and 6 bases at J, with 8 bases between. The germline CDR1 and CDR2 sequences are LNHDA and SQIVND (reference sequence). CDR3 in amino acids: CASSIDPAQTQYF. CDR3 DNA: TGTGCCAGTAGTATAGATCCGGCTCAGACCCAGTACTTC.

J is TRBJ2-4 and V is TRBV7-9; D remains unclear. The germline V and J ends were trimmed by 5 bases and 2 bases, with 7 bases remaining between them. Germline V CDR1 and CDR2: SEHNR, FQNEAQ (reference sequence). This CDR3 is 13 amino acids long. CDR3 in amino acids: CASSRISKNIQYF. The CDR3 DNA is TGTGCCAGCAGCCGGATCTCCAAAAACATTCAGTACTTC.

This clonotype has at least ten counts. This chain links TRBV10-3 with TRBJ2-2, with D hard to call. V lost 5 bases and J lost 1, with 8 bases in between. In germline, CDR1 is ENHRY, CDR2 SYGVKD. The length of the CDR3 is 14 residues. The CDR3 here is CAISPDGNTGELFF. In DNA form, the CDR3 reads TGTGCCATCAGTCCCGACGGGAACACCGGGGAGCTGTTTTTT.